The rows below give T cell receptor beta chains drawn from one sample of a study of T cells in localized non-small cell lung cancer. TCRdb's table, derived via immunoSEQ multiplex PCR, lists solely in-frame clones and lacks some. This table has approximately 47,000 clones, approximately 90% appearing once. Sequencing was performed on PBMCs, taken before any cancer treatment. The source is a man aged 35-75 years with stage II lung adenocarcinoma. Both conserved end residues are part of each CDR3. Fields, in order: V gene, CDR3 length, D gene, J gene, clone size, CDR3 DNA, CDR3 protein. D genes are given only for firm matches. The size field is filled for only some rows; it gives once, few, many or a size class.

TRBV4-1,17,TRBD1,TRBJ1-2,.,TGCGCCAGCAGCCAAGGGGGAGGGGACAGGGCCTCACGAGGCTACACCTTC,CASSQGGGDRASRGYTF
TRBV15,18,.,TRBJ2-6,.,TGTGCCACCAGCAGAGACTTACAGGGTTCGCTGGGGGCCAACGTCCTGACTTTC,CATSRDLQGSLGANVLTF
TRBV10-2,16,TRBD1,TRBJ2-7,.,TGCGCCAGCAGTTTGACAGGGGGCTTCGACCAGGGTGAGCAGTACTTC,CASSLTGGFDQGEQYF
TRBV4-1,15,.,TRBJ2-1,.,TGCGCCAGCAGCCAAGATCTGGGGCTCGGCAATGAGCAGTTCTTC,CASSQDLGLGNEQFF
TRBV11-2,15,TRBD1,TRBJ2-5,.,TGTGCCAGCAGCTTAAATAGGGCAGGGGGCGAGGCCCAGTACTTC,CASSLNRAGGEAQYF
TRBV5-6,17,.,TRBJ1-2,.,TGTGCCAGCAGCTTGGGGCGCCTTGACAGTTTCCCCTATGGCTACACCTTC,CASSLGRLDSFPYGYTF
TRBV5-1,15,.,TRBJ1-5,.,TGCGCCAGCAGCTTGTTGCCGGACAGCAATCAGCCCCAGCATTTT,CASSLLPDSNQPQHF
TRBV5-4,12,.,TRBJ2-5,.,TGTGCCAGCAGCTTGGAATTGGGGACCCAGTACTTC,CASSLELGTQYF
TRBV19,16,.,TRBJ2-3,.,TGTGCCAGTAGTCGACTGACAGGTACTAGCACAGATACGCAGTATTTT,CASSRLTGTSTDTQYF
TRBV27,14,.,TRBJ2-3,.,TGTGCCAGCAGTTTGCAGGCGGGCGCAGATACGCAGTATTTT,CASSLQAGADTQYF
TRBV2,14,.,TRBJ1-3,.,TGTGCCAGCAGTCCTACAGGGTCTGGAAACACCATATATTTT,CASSPTGSGNTIYF
TRBV29-1,10,.,TRBJ2-3,.,TGCAGCGTATTGGAGGATACGCAGTATTTT,CSVLEDTQYF
TRBV2,14,TRBD1,TRBJ2-7,few,TGTGCCACCAACTCCGGGACAGGGGGCTACGAGCAGTACTTC,CATNSGTGGYEQYF
TRBV14,13,TRBD2,TRBJ2-1,once,TGTGCCAGCAGCCCGGGACTAGCGGGGGAGCAGTTCTTC,CASSPGLAGEQFF
TRBV19,14,.,TRBJ1-5,.,TGTGCCAGCCAATTTACATCGTTGTATCAGCCCCAGCATTTT,CASQFTSLYQPQHF
TRBV10-1,14,.,TRBJ2-5,few,TGCGCCAGCAGTGAGTCGGCTGGGTATGAGACCCAGTACTTC,CASSESAGYETQYF
TRBV2,14,.,TRBJ1-2,.,TGTGCCAGCAGTGGGAGCAGAAGCAACTATGGCTACACCTTC,CASSGSRSNYGYTF
TRBV5-4,15,TRBD1,TRBJ1-1,.,TGTGCCAGCAGCGCGGTCAGGGGGGGGAACACTGAAGCTTTCTTT,CASSAVRGGNTEAFF
TRBV2,12,.,TRBJ2-5,.,TGTGCCACCTCAGGGGAGGGCGAGACCCAGTACTTC,CATSGEGETQYF
TRBV7-9,11,.,TRBJ2-1,.,TGTGCCAGCAGCTTTATCAAGGAGCAGTTCTTC,CASSFIKEQFF
TRBV7-8,14,.,TRBJ2-5,.,TGTGCCAGCAGCTTATCCCAGGGTGGAGAGACCCAGTACTTC,CASSLSQGGETQYF
TRBV5-1,14,.,TRBJ1-1,.,TGCGCCAGCAGCTTGGCATTTGCGAACACTGAAGCTTTCTTT,CASSLAFANTEAFF
TRBV19,13,TRBD1,TRBJ2-7,once,TGTGCCAGTAGTACGGGACAGGGAAACGAGCAGTACTTC,CASSTGQGNEQYF
TRBV4-2,18,TRBD2,TRBJ2-1,.,TGTGCCAGCAGCCAAGACCTGCCGTTGGGGGGGGCCTACAATGAGCAGTTCTTC,CASSQDLPLGGAYNEQFF
TRBV4-1,13,TRBD2,TRBJ2-5,.,TGCGCCAGCAGTCGGAGCGGGGAAGAGACCCAGTACTTC,CASSRSGEETQYF
TRBV5-8,15,.,TRBJ1-5,.,TGTGCCAGCAGCTTGGGACAGGCCCGAGGGGAGCCCCAGCATTTT,CASSLGQARGEPQHF
TRBV5-5,15,.,TRBJ2-7,.,TGTGCCAGCAGCCGCGGGTCCAGTTTCTCCTACGAGCAGTACTTC,CASSRGSSFSYEQYF
TRBV4-1,16,TRBD2,TRBJ2-1,.,TGCGCCAGCAGCCAAGACGTCGGGACTAGCGGGAATGAGCAGTTCTTC,CASSQDVGTSGNEQFF
TRBV6-6,12,.,TRBJ2-3,.,TGTGCCAGCACCTTCCTAGGAAATACGCAGTATTTT,CASTFLGNTQYF
TRBV9,15,.,TRBJ1-3,.,TGTGCCAGCAGCGTATCCGGGAGAGCTGGAAACACCATATATTTT,CASSVSGRAGNTIYF
TRBV2,11,.,TRBJ2-1,.,TGTGCCAGCAGGGTAACGGATGAGCAGTTCTTC,CASRVTDEQFF
TRBV19,15,TRBD2,TRBJ2-1,.,TGTGCCAGTAGTATAGATCTGGCTAGCGGGGGTAGGGAGTTCTTC,CASSIDLASGGREFF
TRBV7-3,17,.,TRBJ2-1,large,TGTGCCAGCAGCTTAATAGGTGGAGTGGGCCAGGAGAATGAGCAGTTCTTC,CASSLIGGVGQENEQFF
TRBV19,16,TRBD1,TRBJ1-1,.,TGTGCCAGTAGTAGGGGGACAGGGGTTAGGAACACTGAAGCTTTCTTT,CASSRGTGVRNTEAFF
TRBV5-1,14,.,TRBJ2-5,.,TGCGCCAGCAGCGTCCGTGAGGGAGGAGAGACCCAGTACTTC,CASSVREGGETQYF
TRBV28,15,.,TRBJ1-3,few,TGTGCCAGCAGTCCCCGGGACGTCTCTGGAAACACCATATATTTT,CASSPRDVSGNTIYF
TRBV19,22,.,TRBJ1-5,.,TGTGCCAGTAGTTCAGATCCCCACCGGGTAGGACCTCAAGGGGGGAGGAATCAGCCCCAGCATTTT,CASSSDPHRVGPQGGRNQPQHF
TRBV14,13,.,TRBJ1-4,few,TGTGCCAGCAGCCGCTCGCACGGTGAAAAACTGTTTTTT,CASSRSHGEKLFF
TRBV4-1,17,.,TRBJ1-2,.,TGCGCCAGCAGCCAAGAGTGGGGGACACAGTCTGAAAGGGCGATTACCTTC,CASSQEWGTQSERAITF
TRBV7-3,15,.,TRBJ2-5,.,TGTGCCAGCAGCTTAGTGGCCACAACCCAAGGGACCCAGTACTTC,CASSLVATTQGTQYF
TRBV29-1,12,.,TRBJ2-5,.,TGCAGCGTTAGGGCAGGTCAAGAGACCCAGTACTTC,CSVRAGQETQYF
TRBV19,13,.,TRBJ1-2,few,TGTGCCAGTAGTAGCCCTGAATTCTATGGCTACACCTTC,CASSSPEFYGYTF
TRBV9,16,.,TRBJ1-2,.,TGTGCCAGCACCACATCCGCAGGAAGCAGATTGGGTGGCTACACCTTC,CASTTSAGSRLGGYTF
TRBV5-5,13,.,TRBJ2-1,.,TGTGCCAGCAGCAAAGAAACGACGGAAAAGCAGTTCTTC,CASSKETTEKQFF
TRBV10-1,11,.,TRBJ2-3,few,TGCGCCAGCAGTGAAACAGATACGCAGTATTTT,CASSETDTQYF
TRBV13,16,TRBD2,TRBJ2-5,.,TGTGCCAGCAGCTTATGGGTAGCGGGGGGTCAAGAGACCCAGTACTTC,CASSLWVAGGQETQYF
TRBV18,13,.,TRBJ2-2,.,TGTGCCAGCTCACCACGAGGGACCGGGGAGCTGTTTTTT,CASSPRGTGELFF
TRBV5-1,14,.,TRBJ1-2,.,TGCGCCAGCAGCACCACGGACGGACCGGGAGGCTACACCTTC,CASSTTDGPGGYTF
TRBV29-1,13,.,TRBJ1-1,.,TGCAGCGTCGAAGGACGGGAGAGGACTGAAGCTTTCTTT,CSVEGRERTEAFF
TRBV27,14,TRBD1,TRBJ1-5,.,TGTGCCAGCAGTTTAGGGACAGGGAGTCAGCCCCAGCATTTT,CASSLGTGSQPQHF
TRBV5-4,17,TRBD1,TRBJ1-3,.,TGTGCCAGCAGCTCGGCGGGACAGGGGAACTCTGGAAACACCATATATTTT,CASSSAGQGNSGNTIYF
TRBV5-1,14,.,TRBJ2-3,.,TGCGCCAGCAATCCAGGGGTAGGCACAGATACGCAGTATTTT,CASNPGVGTDTQYF
TRBV9,17,.,TRBJ2-3,.,TGTGCCAGCAGCGTAAATAGAGTGGGCAGGGGGGCAGATACGCAGTATTTT,CASSVNRVGRGADTQYF
TRBV19,16,TRBD2,TRBJ2-1,.,TGTGCCAGTAGTAAAGAGCGGGGCGCCTCCTACAATGAGCAGTTCTTC,CASSKERGASYNEQFF
TRBV4-2,15,TRBD2,TRBJ2-1,.,TGTGCCAGCAGCCAAGAGGAGCGGGGGGGCCATGAGCAGTTCTTC,CASSQEERGGHEQFF
TRBV12-1,12,.,TRBJ2-7,.,TGTGCCAGCAGCAGGTCCTCCTACGAGCAGTACTTC,CASSRSSYEQYF
TRBV13,14,.,TRBJ1-1,.,TGTGCCAGCAGCCTGAGGGACCTGAACACTGAAGCTTTCTTT,CASSLRDLNTEAFF
TRBV13,13,TRBD1,TRBJ1-1,.,TGTGCCAGCAGCTTAGGACAGGGGGGAGACGCTTTCTTT,CASSLGQGGDAFF